The 27 T cell receptor beta chains below come from one sample, sequenced in a study of blood T cell repertoires in COVID-19. The method was immunoSEQ multiplex PCR; TCRdb's version includes in-frame clones alone and lacks a portion of them. The sample gives over 150,000 clones, 88% of which show up once; 2% to 2.5% is in the top ten. Sequencing input: peripheral blood. The source of these receptors is a man aged 45 to 65 who had recovered from COVID-19.

This clone came up a few times. The chain links TRBV6-6 to TRBJ1-1; the D gene is possibly TRBD1 (5 bases). Looked up from germline, CDR1 is MNHNY and CDR2 is SVGAGI (reference sequence). V dropped 6 bases and J dropped 4 bases, with 12 bases sitting between them. The CDR3 sequence is 13 residues long. This CDR3 reads CASRPDRRTEAFF. In DNA, the CDR3 is TGTGCCAGCAGACCCGACAGACGCACTGAAGCTTTCTTT.

The chain employs TRBV5-4 and TRBJ2-3; 7 nucleotides align to TRBD2. Germline V gene sequence: CDR1 SGHNT, CDR2 YYREEE (reference sequence). The CDR3 has 12 amino acids. V shed 1 base, J shed 15 bases, and the junction held 8 bases outside the gene matches. CDR3 DNA: TGTGCCAGCAGCTTGACGGGGGGAGGGGCTTATTTT. Residues: CASSLTGGGAYF. Using reference TRBV5-4 and TRBJ2-3 for the parts outside the CDR3, the full variable domain is ETGVTQSPTHLIKTRGQQVTLRCSSQSGHNTVSWYQQALGQGPQFIFQYYREEENGRGNFPPRFSGLQFPNYSSELNVNALELDDSALYLCASSLTGGGAYFGPGTRLTVL.

This chain connects TRBV3-1 (or the pseudogene TRBV3-2) to TRBJ2-2; D unclear. CDR1 and CDR2 (germline): LGHDT, YNNKEL (reference sequence). V was trimmed by 4 bases and J by 3 bases, leaving 9 bases between them. The CDR3 loop spans 14 amino acids. The CDR3 coding sequence is TGTGCCAGCAGCCGCAGACAAGACACCGGGGAGCTGTTTTTT. Residues: CASSRRQDTGELFF.

The chain is built from TRBV7-2 and TRBJ2-2; TRBD1 matches at 8 bases. CDR1 is SGHTA and CDR2 is FQGNSA in the germline V gene. Unmatched junction bases numbered 1, after V lost 4 bases and J lost 6 bases. The CDR3 extends over 13 amino acids. The CDR3 is CASSSTGAGELFF. The CDR3, as DNA: TGTGCCAGCAGCTCGACAGGGGCCGGGGAGCTGTTTTTT.

The chain uses TRBV6-5 and TRBJ1-2, with a weak D call TRBD1 (5 bases). Germline CDR1 reads MNHEY; CDR2 reads SVGAGI. V lost 9 bases and J 2 bases, leaving 13 bases between the germline ends. The CDR3 sequence is 13 residues long. The CDR3 DNA follows: TGTGCCAGTGAAAGGACAACAAACTATGGCTACACCTTC. Translating gives CASERTTNYGYTF.

The rearrangement joins TRBV7-3 to TRBJ1-6, with D possibly TRBD1 on 5 matching bases. The CDR3 is 15 amino acids. V lost 5 bases and J 9 bases, leaving 17 bases between the germline ends. Germline assignment: CDR1 SGHTA and CDR2 FQGTGA. The CDR3 sequence is CASSLAGQGGSPLHF. CDR3 DNA sequence: TGTGCCAGCAGCCTAGCGGGCCAGGGTGGTTCACCCCTCCACTTT.

The chain joins TRBV28 to TRBJ1-4; no clear D gene. CDR1 MDHEN and CDR2 SYDVKM come from the germline V gene. The CDR3 is made up of 12 amino acids. Trimming took 4 bases from V and 7 from J, leaving 7 bases between them. Here the CDR3 reads CASSYPVEKLFF. The CDR3 bases are TGTGCCAGCAGTTACCCGGTTGAAAAACTGTTTTTT.

The chain uses TRBV7-9 and TRBJ1-3; no reliable D call. Germline V lookup: CDR1 SEHNR, CDR2 FQNEAQ (reference sequence). This CDR3 spans 14 amino acids. Trimming pared 0 bases from V and 4 bases from J, leaving 7 bases between. CDR3 nucleotides: TGTGCCAGCAGCTTAGCGTTGGCAGGAAACACCATATATTTT. It is translated as CASSLALAGNTIYF. Looking up the rest from reference TRBV7-9 and TRBJ1-3 gives the full variable domain: DTGVSQNPRHKITKRGQNVTFRCDPISEHNRLYWYRQTLGQGPEFLTYFQNEAQLEKSRLLSDRFSAERPKGSFSTLEIQRTEQGDSAMYLCASSLALAGNTIYFGEGSWLTVV.

This clone is a singleton in its sample. The chain couples TRBV6-1 to TRBJ1-1; weak D call: TRBD1 (5 bases). The CDR3 has 15 residues. Trimming pared 1 base from V and 7 bases from J, leaving 16 bases between. CDR1 is MNHNS and CDR2 is SASEGT in the germline V gene. CDR3 protein: CASSEVGARVIEAFF. In nucleotides, the CDR3 is TGTGCCAGCAGTGAAGTGGGTGCCAGGGTTATTGAAGCTTTCTTT.

The chain joins TRBV25-1 to TRBJ2-5; no firm D call. Trimming cost V 1 base and J 2 bases, with 2 bases left between them. The CDR3 runs 12 residues. Germline lookup yields CDR1 MGHDK and CDR2 SYGVNS. This CDR3 reads CASSESQETQYF. The CDR3 DNA reads as TGTGCCAGCAGTGAATCTCAAGAGACCCAGTACTTC.

This sequence joins TRBV4-3 and TRBJ1-2, with D perhaps TRBD1 (5 bases). The germline gives CDR1 LGHNA, CDR2 YSLEER. This CDR3 comprises 16 residues. The V gene lost 0 bases and the J gene lost 3 bases, with 14 bases spanning the gap. This CDR3 reads CASSQDVAGNDYGYTF. For the CDR3, the DNA is TGCGCCAGCAGCCAAGATGTGGCAGGGAATGACTATGGCTACACCTTC.

This rearrangement joins TRBV6-1 to TRBJ1-5; D gene unclear. Germline V CDR1 and CDR2: MNHNS, SASEGT. Trimming cost V 2 bases and J 0 bases, with 11 bases left between them. The CDR3 runs to 16 residues. The chain's CDR3 is CASSEQQSYSNQPQHF. As DNA, the CDR3 is TGTGCCAGCAGTGAACAACAGAGTTATAGCAATCAGCCCCAGCATTTT.

The chain recombines TRBV24-1 with TRBJ1-1, with 8 bases fitting TRBD1. V lost 5 bases and J lost 13; bases outside the gene matches: 11. The CDR3 runs to 13 residues. CDR1 KGHDR and CDR2 SFDVKD come from the germline V gene. The CDR3 DNA sequence: TGTGCCACCAGTGTTCCGGGACAGGCAACAAGTTTCTTT. This encodes CATSVPGQATSFF.

This chain joins TRBV3-1 (or the pseudogene TRBV3-2) and TRBJ1-1; D possibly corresponds to TRBD1 (5 bases). Trimming removed 1 base at V and 7 bases at J, with 13 bases between. The CDR3 loop spans 14 amino acids. Germline values: CDR1 LGHDT, CDR2 YNNKEL (reference sequence). CDR3 in amino acids: CASSQGGAAHEAFF. CDR3 coding DNA: TGTGCCAGCAGCCAAGGTGGGGCAGCACATGAAGCTTTCTTT.

The rearrangement links TRBV7-9 to TRBJ2-1; 11 bases align to TRBD1. The junction had 12 bases not matched to a gene; V was cut back by 2 bases and J by 15 bases. The CDR3 loop spans 15 amino acids. Looked up from germline, CDR1 is SEHNR and CDR2 is FQNEAQ (reference sequence). The CDR3 nucleotides read TGTGCCAGCAGCTTATCGGGACAGGGGGGCCCTGTTCGGTTCTTC. It encodes CASSLSGQGGPVRFF.

This chain joins TRBV11-1 and TRBJ2-6; perhaps TRBD1 as D (6 bases). Trimming took 8 bases from V and 1 from J, leaving 9 bases between them. Germline CDR1 is SGHAT and CDR2 is FQDESV (reference sequence). The CDR3 sequence is 14 residues long. In DNA form, the CDR3 reads TGTGCCAGCGGGACAAATTCTGGGGCCAACGTCCTGACTTTC. Translating gives CASGTNSGANVLTF. Full variable domain (rest looked up from reference TRBV11-1 and TRBJ2-6): EAEVAQSPRYKITEKSQAVAFWCDPISGHATLYWYRQILGQGPELLVQFQDESVVDDSQLPKDRFSAERLKGVDSTLKIQPAELGDSAMYLCASGTNSGANVLTFGAGSRLTVL.

The J gene is TRBJ2-5, the V gene TRBV5-1, with D possibly being TRBD1 (6 bases). The CDR3 has 16 residues. Trimming cost V 4 bases and J 2 bases, with 18 bases left between them. Germline V gives CDR1 SGHRS, CDR2 YFSETQ. The CDR3 DNA reads TGCGCCAGCAGCGGGGGCCCCGCCAGGCCGCAAGAGACCCAGTACTTC. Its protein product is CASSGGPARPQETQYF. The complete variable domain, with remaining parts taken from reference TRBV5-1 and TRBJ2-5, reads KAGVTQTPRYLIKTRGQQVTLSCSPISGHRSVSWYQQTPGQGLQFLFEYFSETQRNKGNFPGRFSGRQFSNSRSEMNVSTLELGDSALYLCASSGGPARPQETQYFGPGTRLLVL.

The V and J genes are TRBV9 and TRBJ2-2, with D perhaps TRBD1 (6 bases). The germline V gene encodes CDR1 SGDLS and CDR2 YYNGEE. The CDR3 loop spans 17 amino acids. Trimming pared 3 bases from V and 7 bases from J, leaving 22 bases between. DNA of the CDR3: TGTGCCAGCAGCGGACGATACAGGGATAGATTAGTCGGGGAGCTGTTTTTT. It codes for CASSGRYRDRLVGELFF.

The chain employs TRBV27 and TRBJ2-7, with D tentatively TRBD2 (6 bases). The CDR3 consists of 14 residues. Per the germline V gene, CDR1 is MNHEY and CDR2 is SMNVEV (reference sequence). Trimming removed 6 bases at V and 4 bases at J, with 16 bases between. The CDR3 bases are TGTGCCAGCAGAATAAACGATGGACTATACGAGCAGTACTTC. Protein sequence: CASRINDGLYEQYF.

This clone appeared once. V usage is TRBV12-5 and J usage is TRBJ1-1; possible D gene TRBD1, 6 bases. Trimming stripped 2 bases from V and 3 bases from J, with 13 bases between. Germline loops: CDR1 LGHNT, CDR2 FRNRAP. This CDR3 has 15 amino acids. CDR3 sequence (DNA): TGTGCTAGTGGTTTGAATCTGGGGGCACACACTGAAGCTTTCTTT. The encoded protein is CASGLNLGAHTEAFF.

This rearrangement joins TRBV7-2 to TRBJ2-5; TRBD1 matches 9 bases. Germline CDR1 and CDR2: SGHTA and FQGNSA. This CDR3 region has 15 residues. V shed 3 bases and J 3 bases; nucleotides not matched to a gene: 5. CDR3 sequence reads: CASSFYRGREETQYF. As DNA, the CDR3 is TGTGCCAGCAGCTTTTACAGGGGGCGGGAAGAGACCCAGTACTTC.

The chain carries TRBV19 and TRBJ1-1; no clear D. Germline V gene data show CDR1 as LNHDA and CDR2 as SQIVND (reference sequence). V was cut by 3 bases and J by 10 bases, with 12 bases left in between. The CDR3 spans 12 residues. CDR3 loop: CASSMGSGRAFF. The CDR3 nucleotides are TGTGCCAGTAGTATGGGCAGCGGGAGAGCTTTCTTT.

The chain couples TRBV5-1 to TRBJ1-1, with 7 positions matching TRBD1. The ends lost 4 bases at V and 1 base at J; junction bases unmatched: 10. This CDR3 contains 16 residues. Germline assignment: CDR1 SGHRS and CDR2 YFSETQ. CDR3 protein: CASSQQPTGTNTEAFF. The CDR3 DNA reads TGCGCCAGCAGCCAACAGCCGACAGGGACGAACACTGAAGCTTTCTTT.

The CDR3 loop is CASSRTSGVNTGELFF. Here the CDR3 DNA reads TGCGCCAGCAGTCGTACTAGCGGGGTAAACACCGGGGAGCTGTTTTTT. This chain uses TRBV10-2 with TRBJ2-2; 10 bases fit TRBD2. CDR3 length: 16 amino acids. The V segment lost 5 bases and the J segment 2 bases; nucleotides outside the gene matches: 5. Germline assignment: CDR1 WSHSY and CDR2 SAAADI.

V usage is TRBV6-2 or TRBV6-3 and J usage is TRBJ2-2; 7 nucleotides agree with TRBD1. The germline CDR1 and CDR2 sequences are MNHEY and SVGEGT. The CDR3 is 16 amino acids. The junction had 6 bases not matched to a gene; V was cut back by 2 bases and J by 3 bases. For the CDR3, the DNA is TGTGCCAGCAGTTACCTCAGGGGGTCGGACACCGGGGAGCTGTTTTTT. This encodes CASSYLRGSDTGELFF.

A single count supports this clone. The chain is built from TRBV18 and TRBJ2-7; TRBD1 matches 9 bases. The CDR3 sequence is 16 residues long. Trimming at V came to 5 bases and at J to 0 bases, leaving 8 bases not matched to a gene. From germline, CDR1 is KGHSH and CDR2 LQKENI. CDR3 nucleotides: TGTGCCAGCTCAAAAACACAGGGGGCGAGCTCCTACGAGCAGTACTTC. It codes for CASSKTQGASSYEQYF.

The genes are TRBV4-1 and TRBJ1-2; a possible D gene is TRBD1 (6 bases). V dropped 0 bases and J dropped 7 bases, with 18 bases sitting between them. The CDR3 is 16 amino acids. CDR1 and CDR2 from the germline V gene are MGHRA and YSYEKL. CDR3 bases: TGCGCCAGCAGCCAAGATCAGCCGGGGGGCGCGGGTGGCTACACCTTC. It translates to CASSQDQPGGAGGYTF.